Listed here are 26 T cell receptor beta chains from one sample, sequenced in a study of PD-L1 blockade in urothelial cancer. The method was immunoSEQ multiplex PCR; TCRdb's version includes in-frame clones alone and lacks a portion of them. This sample has around 130,000 clones, with roughly 84% found just once. The time point: pretreatment peripheral blood. The specimen comprised PBMCs, sampled around atezolizumab (anti-PD-L1) treatment. These receptors were taken from a man aged 45-60 years with urothelial cancer.

This sequence joins TRBV18 and TRBJ2-3, with TRBD2 identical over 12 bases. Germline CDR1 KGHSH, CDR2 LQKENI. The length of the CDR3 is 16 residues. V trimming: 5 bases; J trimming: 2 bases; junction bases outside the gene matches: 5. CDR3 region: CASSSGLAGYTDTQYF. The CDR3 DNA sequence: TGTGCCAGCTCATCCGGACTAGCGGGATACACAGATACGCAGTATTTT.

The rearrangement links TRBV15 to TRBJ2-1, with 8 bases aligning to TRBD1. This CDR3 region has 18 residues. V gave up 5 bases and J gave up 7 bases; unmatched junction bases: 19. CDR1 is LNHNV, CDR2 YYDKDF, per germline (reference sequence). The CDR3 loop is CATSGRDLAGTGRNEQFF. The CDR3 nucleotides are TGTGCCACCAGCGGACGTGATCTAGCCGGGACAGGCAGGAATGAGCAGTTCTTC.

The gene calls are TRBV10-3 and TRBJ2-7; possible D gene TRBD2, 6 bases. V was shortened by 0 bases and J by 2 bases, with 14 bases between the two germline ends. The germline V gene has CDR1 ENHRY and CDR2 SYGVKD. CDR3 length: 16 amino acids. The CDR3 DNA reads TGTGCCATCAGTGAGTCGAGGGTAGCGGTTACCTACGAGCAGTACTTC. This sequence encodes CAISESRVAVTYEQYF.

The chain couples TRBV6-1 to TRBJ2-7; TRBD1 agrees at 7 bases. Germline loops: CDR1 MNHNS, CDR2 SASEGT. The junction had 7 bases not matched to a gene; V was cut back by 6 bases and J by 2 bases. The CDR3 is made up of 14 amino acids. The CDR3 bases are TGTGCCAGCAGCGCCCCGACAGGGACCTACGAGCAGTACTTC. Protein: CASSAPTGTYEQYF.

The DNA of the CDR3 is TGTGCCAGCAGCTTAGGCCCAGTGGGAGGCGAGACCCAGTACTTC. Protein sequence: CASSLGPVGGETQYF. The J gene is TRBJ2-5, the V gene TRBV11-3, with TRBD2 as a possible D gene (6 bases). Deletions cut 1 base from V and 5 bases from J, with 14 bases between. Germline V gives CDR1 SGHNT, CDR2 YENEEA. This CDR3 contains 15 residues.

This chain joins TRBV6-1 and TRBJ1-2; TRBD1 agrees at 7 bases. Looked up from germline, CDR1 is MNHNS and CDR2 is SASEGT. With 5 bases clipped from V and 5 bases from J, the junction kept 8 bases outside the gene matches. CDR3 length: 14 residues. The CDR3 coding sequence is TGTGCCAGCAGTACCCAGACAGGGATTTATGGCTACACCTTC. It encodes CASSTQTGIYGYTF.

The rearrangement joins TRBV5-1 to TRBJ2-3; 12 positions match TRBD2. J lost 3 bases, V lost 3 bases, and 5 bases had no gene match. Germline V gives CDR1 SGHRS, CDR2 YFSETQ. The CDR3 contains 16 residues. The CDR3 here is CASSSGTSGPTDTQYF. As DNA, the CDR3 is TGCGCCAGCAGCTCGGGGACTAGCGGGCCTACAGATACGCAGTATTTT.

The V gene is TRBV11-3, the J gene TRBJ2-1; TRBD1 aligns across 8 bases. The germline V gene has CDR1 SGHNT and CDR2 YENEEA. CDR3 size: 12 residues. J lost 3 bases, V lost 8 bases, and 0 bases had no gene match. CDR3 residues: CASGTGYNEQFF. In DNA, the CDR3 is TGTGCCAGCGGGACAGGCTACAATGAGCAGTTCTTC. The full variable domain, completed using reference TRBV11-3 and TRBJ2-1, is EAGVVQSPRYKIIEKKQPVAFWCNPISGHNTLYWYLQNLGQGPELLIRYENEEAVDDSQLPKDRFSAERLKGVDSTLKIQPAELGDSAVYLCASGTGYNEQFFGPGTRLTVL.

The rearrangement joins TRBV6-5 to TRBJ2-7; perhaps TRBD1 as D (6 bases). The V and J ends lost 5 bases and 0 bases respectively, with 11 bases between them. The germline gives CDR1 MNHEY, CDR2 SVGAGI. The CDR3 spans 14 residues. For the CDR3, the DNA is TGTGCCAGCAGTGGATGGGACACCTCCTACGAGCAGTACTTC. Amino acid sequence: CASSGWDTSYEQYF.

This clone was seen a handful of times. V and J are TRBV7-3 and TRBJ2-2; 10 bases agree with TRBD1. The CDR3 length is 14 residues. Trimming at V came to 5 bases and at J to 6 bases, leaving 3 bases not matched to a gene. Germline values: CDR1 SGHTA, CDR2 FQGTGA. DNA of the CDR3: TGTGCCAGCAGCCGGGACAGGGGTTCCGGGGAGCTGTTTTTT. This translates into CASSRDRGSGELFF.

This clone was recorded once. This chain connects TRBV27 to TRBJ1-1; D perhaps matches TRBD1 (5 bases). V lost 3 bases and J 3 bases, leaving 8 bases between the germline ends. CDR3 size: 13 residues. Germline loops: CDR1 MNHEY, CDR2 SMNVEV (reference sequence). Written as DNA, the CDR3 is TGTGCCAGCAGTTTCACAGGCCACACTGAAGCTTTCTTT. This translates into CASSFTGHTEAFF.

The chain's CDR3 is CASSKGQVNTEAFF. Written as DNA, the CDR3 is TGTGCCAGCAGTAAGGGACAGGTTAACACTGAAGCTTTCTTT. This sequence joins TRBV6-1 and TRBJ1-1; 8 bases fit TRBD1. The V gene's germline CDR1 is MNHNS and CDR2 SASEGT. The CDR3 length is 14 residues. The J segment lost 2 bases and the V segment lost 5 bases, leaving 4 bases of the junction unmatched.

This chain links TRBV30 with TRBJ2-1; 10 bases map to TRBD1. V lost 5 bases, J lost 8 bases, and 9 bases stayed unmatched. CDR1 and CDR2 (germline): GTSNPN, SVGIG (reference sequence). The CDR3 contains 14 residues. CDR3 region: CAWERDRGFDEQFF. CDR3 bases: TGTGCCTGGGAAAGGGACAGGGGATTTGATGAGCAGTTCTTC. Combining the CDR3 with reference TRBV30 and TRBJ2-1 gives the whole variable domain SQTIHQWPATLVQPVGSPLSLECTVEGTSNPNLYWYRQAAGRGLQLLFYSVGIGQISSEVPQNLSASRPQDRQFILSSKKLLLSDSGFYLCAWERDRGFDEQFFGPGTRLTVL.

This clone was detected only a few times. The gene calls are TRBV5-1 and TRBJ2-7; D ambiguous. This CDR3 contains 12 residues. V was clipped by 4 bases and J by 7 bases, with 12 bases between them. Germline CDR1 reads SGHRS; CDR2 reads YFSETQ. CDR3 sequence: CASSIVGREQYF. CDR3 nucleotide sequence: TGCGCCAGCAGCATAGTAGGCAGGGAGCAGTACTTC.

The chain employs TRBV2 and TRBJ2-7; D possibly corresponds to TRBD2 (6 bases). The CDR3 has 14 amino acids. With 8 bases removed from V and 6 bases from J, the gap between germline ends came to 20 bases. The germline V gene has CDR1 SNHLY and CDR2 FYNNEI. The DNA of the CDR3 is TGTGCCAGCCGAGGGTGGGCGGGGAGAGGCGAGCAGTACTTC. This translates into CASRGWAGRGEQYF.

The rearrangement joins TRBV18 to TRBJ2-1; 8 bases line up with TRBD1. This CDR3 has 11 residues. Germline CDR1 KGHSH, CDR2 LQKENI. V gave up 6 bases and J gave up 15 bases; unmatched junction bases: 7. The CDR3 loop reads CASSPGTGPFF. The CDR3 DNA follows: TGTGCCAGCTCGCCCGGGACAGGACCGTTCTTC.

This clone was seen once. The chain carries TRBV6-1 and TRBJ1-1; tentative D call: TRBD1 (5 bases). CDR1 and CDR2 (germline): MNHNS, SASEGT. V shed 5 bases and J shed 7 bases, with 11 bases lying between them. The CDR3 covers 12 residues. The CDR3 protein is CASSPRGNEAFF. CDR3 in DNA: TGTGCCAGCAGTCCAAGGGGTAATGAAGCTTTCTTT.

This clone was counted once. CDR3 amino acids: CASSPGTGSTDTQYF. The DNA of the CDR3 is TGTGCCAGCAGCCCCGGGACAGGGAGCACAGATACGCAGTATTTT. This chain uses TRBV7-9 with TRBJ2-3; 9 nucleotides match TRBD1. The CDR3 spans 15 residues. V trimming: 5 bases; J trimming: 0 bases; junction bases outside the gene matches: 3. The germline gives CDR1 SEHNR, CDR2 FQNEAQ (reference sequence).

V usage is TRBV19 and J usage is TRBJ1-2, with 9 positions matching TRBD1. CDR3 length: 16 amino acids. CDR1 is LNHDA, CDR2 SQIVND, per germline (reference sequence). V shed 4 bases and J 7 bases; nucleotides not matched to a gene: 13. This chain's CDR3 is CASSNIPGTGFAGYTF. The DNA for the CDR3 is TGTGCCAGTAGTAATATTCCCGGGACAGGGTTCGCTGGCTACACCTTC.

The chain is built from TRBV30 and TRBJ2-1; TRBD1 matches 7 bases. CDR1 and CDR2 (germline): GTSNPN, SVGIG (reference sequence). This CDR3 comprises 15 residues. The V and J ends lost 0 bases and 4 bases, in that order; junction bases with no gene match: 6. CDR3 region: CAWSVGTETYNEQFF. CDR3 nucleotides: TGTGCCTGGAGTGTCGGGACAGAGACTTACAATGAGCAGTTCTTC.

The chain links TRBV29-1 to TRBJ1-2; TRBD1 might be the D (5 bases). Germline V lookup: CDR1 SQVTM, CDR2 ANQGSEA. The CDR3 length is 12 residues. Between the trimmed V and J ends, which lost 3 bases and 6 bases, there was a span of 11 bases. CDR3 in DNA: TGCAGCGTTGAGGGCAGGGTGAATGGCTACACCTTC. It yields the protein CSVEGRVNGYTF.

This clone has a single count. The chain couples TRBV19 to TRBJ2-6; D possibly corresponds to TRBD1 (5 bases). Trimming cost V 4 bases and J 4 bases, with 11 bases left between them. Germline-derived CDR1 and CDR2 are LNHDA and SQIVND (reference sequence). The CDR3 loop spans 15 amino acids. CDR3 sequence: CASSTPGSGANVLTF. CDR3 coding DNA: TGTGCCAGTAGTACACCAGGGTCGGGGGCCAACGTCCTGACTTTC.

V and J are TRBV27 and TRBJ2-6; perhaps TRBD1 as D (5 bases). V shed 4 bases and J shed 0 bases, with 16 bases lying between them. Germline V lookup: CDR1 MNHEY, CDR2 SMNVEV (reference sequence). The CDR3 extends over 18 amino acids. The CDR3, as DNA: TGTGCCAGCAGTTCTAAGACAGCGACCTTCTCTGGGGCCAACGTCCTGACTTTC. Its protein is CASSSKTATFSGANVLTF.

This clone appeared a few times. The rearrangement joins TRBV4-2 to TRBJ2-3; 8 bases are shared with TRBD2. Germline CDR1 LGHNA, CDR2 YNFKEQ. This CDR3 spans 17 amino acids. After removal of 2 bases from V and 0 bases from J, the junction contained 7 bases not matched to a gene. CDR3: CASSQLASGSSTDTQYF. Written as DNA, the CDR3 is TGTGCCAGCAGCCAACTCGCGAGCGGGAGTAGCACAGATACGCAGTATTTT.

The genes are TRBV2 and TRBJ1-2; perhaps TRBD1 as D (5 bases). With 6 bases removed from V and 9 bases from J, the gap between germline ends came to 17 bases. Germline V gene data show CDR1 as SNHLY and CDR2 as FYNNEI. The CDR3 runs to 13 residues. The CDR3 protein is CASRGPGRTSYTF. Here the CDR3 DNA reads TGTGCCAGCAGGGGCCCGGGACGGACTAGCTACACCTTC. The whole variable domain, filled in from reference TRBV2 and TRBJ1-2, reads EPEVTQTPSHQVTQMGQEVILRCVPISNHLYFYWYRQILGQKVEFLVSFYNNEISEKSEIFDDQFSVERPDGSNFTLKIRSTKLEDSAMYFCASRGPGRTSYTFGSGTRLTVV.

The sample holds a few counts of this clone. The J gene is TRBJ1-1, the V gene TRBV10-2; TRBD1 aligns across 10 bases. Germline trimming cut 0 bases from V and 3 bases from J; bases unmatched to any gene: 10. CDR1 is WSHSY and CDR2 is SAAADI in the germline V gene. There are 18 residues in the CDR3. In nucleotides, the CDR3 is TGCGCCAGCAGTGAGTCTGTCCCGGGACAGGGGAGGGACACTGAAGCTTTCTTT. It translates to CASSESVPGQGRDTEAFF.